The 6 T cell receptor beta chains below all came from one sample that was sequenced in a study of T cells in localized non-small cell lung cancer. Some clones are missing from TCRdb's copy, which holds only in-frame ones; the method was immunoSEQ multiplex PCR. The sample has some 56,000 clones, 86% seen once; the top ten hold less than 6%. The source material was peripheral blood, sampled before any cancer treatment. The receptor set was obtained from a woman aged 35-75 years with stage I lung adenocarcinoma.

The chain couples TRBV11-2 to TRBJ2-1; perhaps D is TRBD1 or TRBD2 (7 bases each). V was cut by 1 base and J by 7 bases, with 14 bases left in between. The CDR3 has 15 residues. Germline V gene sequence: CDR1 SGHAT, CDR2 FQNNGV. The CDR3 region has the DNA TGTGCCAGCAGCTTAGCAGGGCAGGGGGGGAATGAGCAGTTCTTC. It is translated as CASSLAGQGGNEQFF.

This rearrangement joins TRBV15 to TRBJ2-7; TRBD1 matches at 9 bases. CDR1 is LNHNV, CDR2 YYDKDF, per germline (reference sequence). The CDR3 is 16 residues long. The V gene end was trimmed by 0 bases and the J gene end by 6 bases; junction bases not matched to a gene: 9. CDR3: CATSRDSGTGSSEQYF. The CDR3 DNA is TGTGCCACCAGCAGAGATTCAGGGACAGGGTCGTCCGAGCAGTACTTC.

The V and J genes are TRBV4-3 and TRBJ2-7; 8 bases match TRBD2. Germline V gene lookup returns CDR1 LGHNA and CDR2 YSLEER. The CDR3 totals 16 residues. V lost 0 bases, J lost 0 bases, and 4 bases stayed unmatched. CDR3 region: CASSQEGRGDSYEQYF. As DNA, the CDR3 is TGCGCCAGCAGCCAAGAAGGGCGGGGGGACTCCTACGAGCAGTACTTC.

V usage is TRBV7-2 and J usage is TRBJ2-3, with 8 bases matching TRBD1. Germline V gives CDR1 SGHTA, CDR2 FQGNSA. CDR3 length: 15 amino acids. V was pared by 4 bases and J by 2 bases, with 5 bases of the junction left unmatched. The CDR3 region is CASSSQGVNTDTQYF. As DNA, the CDR3 is TGTGCCAGCAGCTCACAGGGGGTAAACACAGATACGCAGTATTTT.

This rearrangement joins TRBV7-2 to TRBJ1-2; 8 positions match TRBD1. Germline V gene lookup returns CDR1 SGHTA and CDR2 FQGNSA. Trimming removed 4 bases from V and 6 bases from J; junction bases left unmatched: 10. The CDR3 consists of 15 residues. The chain's CDR3 is CASSSSRQGADGYTF. CDR3 coding DNA: TGTGCCAGCAGCTCTTCCCGGCAGGGGGCAGATGGCTACACCTTC.

The rearrangement links TRBV2 to TRBJ1-5; 7 bases line up with TRBD1. V dropped 5 bases and J dropped 6; count of bases not matched to a gene: 10. CDR1 and CDR2 from the germline V gene are SNHLY and FYNNEI. CDR3 length: 15 residues. As DNA, the CDR3 is TGTGCCAGCAGTTCCGACAGGGTCGCTATTCAGCCCCAGCATTTT. This gives the protein CASSSDRVAIQPQHF.